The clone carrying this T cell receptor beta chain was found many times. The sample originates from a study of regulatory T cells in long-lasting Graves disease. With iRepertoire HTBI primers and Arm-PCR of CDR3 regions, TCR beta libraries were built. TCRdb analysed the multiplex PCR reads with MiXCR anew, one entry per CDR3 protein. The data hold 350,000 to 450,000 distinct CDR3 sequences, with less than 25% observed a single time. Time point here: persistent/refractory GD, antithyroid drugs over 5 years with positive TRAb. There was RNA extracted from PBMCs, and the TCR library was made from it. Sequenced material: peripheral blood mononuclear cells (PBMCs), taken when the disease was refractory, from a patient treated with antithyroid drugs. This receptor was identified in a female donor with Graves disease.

Here the CDR3 DNA reads TGTGCCAGCAGTTTCTTTCCCGGGAACACCGGGGAGCTGTTTTTT. Encoded protein: CASSFFPGNTGELFF. The chain uses TRBV28 and TRBJ2-2; no clear D gene. This CDR3 is 15 amino acids long. V shed 3 bases and J shed 1 base, with 9 bases lying between them. Germline assignment: CDR1 MDHEN and CDR2 SYDVKM.